Listed here are 24 T cell receptor beta chains from one sample, sequenced in a study of blood T cell repertoires in COVID-19. Clones were sequenced by immunoSEQ multiplex PCR, and TCRdb holds only the in-frame ones, with some missing. The repertoire holds roughly 60,000 clones, with approximately 85% as singletons. Sequencing used peripheral blood. Every receptor here comes from a human donor in a cohort sampled during active COVID-19.

The V gene is TRBV28, the J gene TRBJ2-7; 7 nucleotides line up with TRBD2. The CDR3 totals 15 residues. Germline CDR1 and CDR2: MDHEN and SYDVKM. V lost 3 bases and J lost 0; bases outside the gene matches: 5. This chain's CDR3 is CASSFGGSGSYEQYF. CDR3 DNA: TGTGCCAGCAGTTTTGGCGGGAGTGGCTCCTACGAGCAGTACTTC.

The rearrangement uses TRBV27 and TRBJ2-7; 8 bases map to TRBD2. The germline CDR1 and CDR2 sequences are MNHEY and SMNVEV (reference sequence). Losses at the gene ends were 9 bases for V and 5 bases for J; bases not matched to a gene: 9. The CDR3 contains 13 residues. The CDR3 reads CASRAGGRHEQYF. In DNA form, the CDR3 reads TGTGCCAGTAGGGCGGGAGGCCGCCACGAGCAGTACTTC.

The chain combines TRBV30 with TRBJ2-5; 10 bases map to TRBD2. Losses at the gene ends were 0 bases for V and 3 bases for J; bases not matched to a gene: 10. From germline, CDR1 is GTSNPN and CDR2 SVGIG (reference sequence). CDR3 length equals 17 residues. CDR3 bases: TGTGCCTGGAGTGTTCCACTGAGTAGCGGGAGGAAAGAGACCCAGTACTTC. Translation gives CAWSVPLSSGRKETQYF.

The rearrangement links TRBV6-5 to TRBJ2-1; 15 nucleotides agree with TRBD2. Germline values: CDR1 MNHEY, CDR2 SVGAGI. This CDR3 region has 15 residues. The J segment lost 9 bases and the V segment lost 2 bases, leaving 2 bases of the junction unmatched. CDR3 in DNA: TGTGCCAGCAGTTACGGACTAGCGGGAGGGGGTGAGCAGTTCTTC. Encoded protein: CASSYGLAGGGEQFF.

The chain couples TRBV12-3 or TRBV12-4 to TRBJ1-2, with TRBD1 matching 7 bases. The CDR3 has 13 residues. Trimming at V came to 3 bases and at J to 4 bases, leaving 2 bases not matched to a gene. The CDR3 DNA reads as TGTGCCAGCAGTTTGGGACAGTTCTATGGCTACACCTTC. This codes for CASSLGQFYGYTF.

The chain uses TRBV7-9 and TRBJ1-2; 11 bases line up with TRBD1. The germline gives CDR1 SEHNR, CDR2 FQNEAQ (reference sequence). The CDR3 length is 15 residues. J lost 8 bases, V lost 1 base, and 6 bases had no gene match. The CDR3 DNA reads TGTGCCAGCAGCTTAGAAGTCGGGACAGGGGGAGGCTACACCTTC. It translates to CASSLEVGTGGGYTF.

The chain combines TRBV28 with TRBJ2-7; D is uncertain. CDR3 length equals 13 residues. Germline CDR1 MDHEN, CDR2 SYDVKM. V dropped 4 bases and J dropped 2 bases, with 9 bases sitting between them. For the CDR3, the DNA is TGTGCCAGCAGTTCCCACAATACCTACGAGCAGTACTTC. Translating it yields CASSSHNTYEQYF.

This clone was observed a single time. The DNA for the CDR3 is TGTGCCAGCAGCCAAAGGACAGGGTTTACTGAAGCTTTCTTT. Residues: CASSQRTGFTEAFF. The chain is built from TRBV14 and TRBJ1-1; 8 positions match TRBD1. The germline CDR1 and CDR2 sequences are SGHDN and FVKESK. V was pared by 2 bases and J by 5 bases, with 4 bases of the junction left unmatched. The CDR3 consists of 14 residues.

This chain joins TRBV9 and TRBJ2-7, with 7 positions matching TRBD2. The V gene end was trimmed by 0 bases and the J gene end by 0 bases; junction bases not matched to a gene: 3. This CDR3 contains 15 residues. Germline CDR1 and CDR2: SGDLS and YYNGEE. CDR3 loop: CASSVGTSVSYEQYF. The DNA of the CDR3 is TGTGCCAGCAGCGTAGGTACTAGCGTCTCCTACGAGCAGTACTTC.

The V and J genes are TRBV18 and TRBJ2-2; weak D call: TRBD1 (6 bases). The germline V and J ends were trimmed by 0 bases and 1 base, with 9 bases remaining between them. Germline V gene lookup returns CDR1 KGHSH and CDR2 LQKENI. This CDR3 is 16 amino acids long. CDR3 region: CASSPPGRGNTGELFF. The CDR3 nucleotides are TGTGCCAGCTCACCACCGGGCAGGGGGAACACCGGGGAGCTGTTTTTT.

The chain joins TRBV20-1 to TRBJ1-6; no definite D call. The ends were cut back, 5 bases at V and 9 bases at J, with 8 bases in the middle. Germline CDR1 and CDR2: DFQATT and SNEGSKA (reference sequence). The CDR3 extends over 11 amino acids. CDR3 sequence (DNA): TGCAGTGCTGTAGGACTTTCACCCCTCCACTTT. The encoded protein is CSAVGLSPLHF.

This chain links TRBV2 with TRBJ1-5; D remains unclear. Germline V lookup: CDR1 SNHLY, CDR2 FYNNEI. The CDR3 is made up of 14 amino acids. V lost 7 bases to trimming and J lost 7 bases, with 17 bases between them. CDR3: CASMIDAGSQPQHF. CDR3 DNA sequence: TGTGCCAGCATGATAGACGCGGGGAGCCAGCCCCAGCATTTT.

This clone turned up a few times. The chain employs TRBV27 and TRBJ2-7; TRBD2 might be the D (6 bases). This CDR3 has 16 residues. CDR1 and CDR2 (germline): MNHEY, SMNVEV (reference sequence). V lost 2 bases and J 3 bases, leaving 17 bases between the germline ends. As DNA, the CDR3 is TGTGCCAGCAGTTTAAGCCGTCCGGGACTGCTCTACGAGCAGTACTTC. Translated: CASSLSRPGLLYEQYF.

This clone showed up just once. V is TRBV7-3 and J is TRBJ2-6, with TRBD1 matching over 8 bases. Germline-derived CDR1 and CDR2 are SGHTA and FQGTGA. V lost 6 bases, J lost 2 bases, and 6 bases stayed unmatched. The CDR3 is 16 amino acids. The CDR3 spells CASRRDRTTGANVLTF. In nucleotides, the CDR3 is TGTGCCAGCAGGCGGGACAGGACGACTGGGGCCAACGTCCTGACTTTC.

V gene TRBV5-1 combines with J gene TRBJ2-5; a possible D gene is TRBD2 (6 bases). V lost 4 bases to trimming and J lost 4 bases, with 11 bases between them. Germline CDR1 SGHRS, CDR2 YFSETQ. The CDR3 totals 13 residues. The CDR3 DNA is TGCGCCAGCAGCCCTCAAGCGGGAGAGACCCAGTACTTC. It specifies CASSPQAGETQYF.

V gene TRBV3-1 (or the pseudogene TRBV3-2) combines with J gene TRBJ2-7, with 9 bases fitting TRBD1. Germline trimming cut 3 bases from V and 6 bases from J; bases unmatched to any gene: 6. The CDR3 is made up of 14 amino acids. Germline CDR1 LGHDT, CDR2 YNNKEL (reference sequence). The CDR3 region is CASSQGQGSAEQYF. DNA for the CDR3: TGTGCCAGCAGCCAGGGACAGGGCTCGGCCGAGCAGTACTTC.

V and J are TRBV28 and TRBJ1-2; D is possibly TRBD1 (6 bases). Per the germline V gene, CDR1 is MDHEN and CDR2 is SYDVKM. CDR3 length: 16 residues. Trimming removed 4 bases at V and 2 bases at J, with 17 bases between. The CDR3 loop is CASSSSGRGGNYGYTF. The CDR3 bases are TGTGCCAGCAGTTCCTCCGGACGAGGGGGAAACTATGGCTACACCTTC.

The chain uses TRBV7-8 and TRBJ1-5; 7 bases match TRBD1. Germline V lookup: CDR1 SGHVS, CDR2 FQNEAQ. The ends lost 0 bases at V and 2 bases at J; junction bases unmatched: 7. This CDR3 comprises 17 residues. The CDR3 loop reads CASSLARTGEGNQPQHF. CDR3 in DNA: TGTGCCAGCAGCTTAGCCCGTACAGGGGAGGGCAATCAGCCCCAGCATTTT.

This clone was counted once. This chain links TRBV18 with TRBJ1-3; D uncertain. Trimming left V 4 bases short and J 0 bases short, with 13 bases between. Germline V CDR1 and CDR2: KGHSH, LQKENI. The CDR3 is 16 residues long. CDR3 nucleotide sequence: TGTGCCAGCTCACTACATCGGACTACCTCTGGAAACACCATATATTTT. Translating gives CASSLHRTTSGNTIYF. Full variable domain (missing parts from reference TRBV18 and TRBJ1-3): NAGVMQNPRHLVRRRGQEARLRCSPMKGHSHVYWYRQLPEEGLKFMVYLQKENIIDESGMPKERFSAEFPKEGPSILRIQQVVRGDSAAYFCASSLHRTTSGNTIYFGEGSWLTVV.

The rearrangement links TRBV6-5 to TRBJ2-3, with TRBD1 identical over 8 bases. The V and J ends lost 0 bases and 4 bases, in that order; junction bases with no gene match: 3. Germline CDR1 reads MNHEY; CDR2 reads SVGAGI. The CDR3 runs to 15 residues. The CDR3 coding sequence is TGTGCCAGCAGTTACTCAGCAGGGGGCGCAGATACGCAGTATTTT. It translates to CASSYSAGGADTQYF.

V is TRBV6-5 and J is TRBJ2-7, with TRBD2 matching 9 bases. V lost 10 bases and J lost 3; bases outside the gene matches: 10. The germline gives CDR1 MNHEY, CDR2 SVGAGI. This CDR3 is built from 14 residues. In nucleotides, the CDR3 is TGTGCCACTAAATTAGCGGGAGATTTCTACGAGCAGTACTTC. Its translation is CATKLAGDFYEQYF.

This chain uses TRBV6-5 with TRBJ2-1; tentative D call: TRBD2 (5 bases). This CDR3 has 15 residues. Trimming took 3 bases from V and 0 from J, leaving 9 bases between them. In germline, CDR1 is MNHEY, CDR2 SVGAGI. Here the CDR3 DNA reads TGTGCCAGCAGTTATCGGGAAAGCTCCTACAATGAGCAGTTCTTC. Protein product: CASSYRESSYNEQFF.

The chain joins TRBV5-4 to TRBJ2-1; 10 bases fit TRBD2. Germline V gene data show CDR1 as SGHNT and CDR2 as YYREEE (reference sequence). This CDR3 spans 15 amino acids. After removal of 6 bases from V and 6 bases from J, the junction contained 9 bases not matched to a gene. The CDR3 region is CASTLAGGLLNEQFF. In DNA, the CDR3 is TGTGCCAGCACCTTAGCGGGAGGCCTCCTCAATGAGCAGTTCTTC.

The chain has TRBV7-3 and TRBJ2-2; D might be TRBD1 (6 bases). V was cut by 4 bases and J by 6 bases, with 12 bases left in between. CDR3 size: 14 residues. CDR1 is SGHTA, CDR2 FQGTGA, per germline. This chain's CDR3 is CASSSGQSAGELFF. DNA of the CDR3: TGTGCCAGCAGCTCCGGACAGAGCGCCGGGGAGCTGTTTTTT.